This T cell receptor beta chain derives from a study of T-cell reconstitution after alpha-beta-depleted transplantation in children. Per germline, CDR1 SGHRS and CDR2 YFSETQ. This CDR3 contains 16 residues. J was trimmed by 0 bases and V by 4 bases; bases with no gene match: 8. This clonotype appeared many times. It was with unique molecular identifiers that the TCRbeta library was prepared. Each CDR3 protein is one row after TCRdb ran MiXCR on the PCR reads. The top ten clones hold 14% of a sample with around 96,000 distinct CDR3 sequences, more than 10% of them seen once. This sample comprised PBMCs from the stem cell graft donor, obtained from the stem cell graft. This receptor was identified in a human donor who donated a stem cell graft to a child with inherited bone marrow failure. V usage is TRBV5-1 and J usage is TRBJ2-7; 9 bases align to TRBD2. In DNA form, the CDR3 reads TGCGCCAGCAGCCCCCTGGCTAGCGGGGTCTCCTACGAGCAGTACTTC. This codes for CASSPLASGVSYEQYF. Variable domain in full (rest from reference TRBV5-1 and TRBJ2-7): KAGVTQTPRYLIKTRGQQVTLSCSPISGHRSVSWYQQTPGQGLQFLFEYFSETQRNKGNFPGRFSGRQFSNSRSEMNVSTLELGDSALYLCASSPLASGVSYEQYFGPGTRLTVT.